Sequencing of this T cell receptor (beta chain) was carried out in a study of T cell repertoires in cytomegalovirus infection (dated by TCRdb to between 2017 and 2020). Concerning the study at large: Peptide stimulations targeted recently identified HLA-C-restricted CMV epitopes, whose presentation resists viral immunomodulation, together with well-studied HLA-B-restricted epitopes. The HLA type of each donor mattered for the analysis, because public TCR beta signatures pointed to carriage of CMV infection along with the matching HLA type. Study-wide conclusions, independent of this receptor: In both this cohort and an independent roughly 400-donor cohort, the cumulative frequency of public TCR beta family members distinguished carriers of CMV infection plus the relevant HLA type. The ex vivo response was dominated by HLA-C-restricted CMV-specific TCR beta clonotypes, and the single most frequent clonotype in two of eight donors was supplied by these HLA-C-restricted clonotypes.

V lost 11 bases and J lost 4 bases, and the count of bases not matched to a germline gene is 11. Via the germline V gene, CDR1 is MNHNS and CDR2 SASEGT. The CDR3 starts with the cysteine, ends with the phenylalanine, and has 15 residues. The kept DNA is CDR3 alone, 45 bases in frame from the first base. The label giving this sample's treatment or condition can be read as: in vitro stimulation with specific CMV peptide epitopes to enrich CMV-specific T cells. The sequencer was an Illumina HiSeq 1500. Through fastp at Q25 and MiXCR, TCRdb rebuilt clones from the public reads, retaining in-frame beta chains. Rows are combined by CDR3 protein, so each entry shows the most common genes and DNA. The sample table shows roughly 860,000 distinct CDR3 sequences, and about 31% are seen once. The ten largest clonotypes hold roughly 12% of the sample. On this clonotype itself: Its antigen has not been determined. No much larger clone is present one base from it, and per-base qualities are unavailable.

Here the sequenced sample was cultured CD8+ T cells from PBMCs, taken from culture after CMV antigen stimulation. The receptor's source is a human donor in good health (CMV status not recorded). Some clones in this sample may be carry-over from other donors' samples. Rearrangement joined TRBV6-1 to TRBJ2-2, and 9 bases in between align with TRBD1. Here is the DNA: TGTGCCGTCCGGGACAGGGAAACTTTCACCGGGGAGCTGTTTTTT. Translated, this is CAVRDRETFTGELFF.